This TCR beta chain comes out of a study of blood T cell repertoires in COVID-19. Overall study: COVID-19 samples, acute and convalescent, were from the United States, Italy and Spain. Sample material is recorded as cDNA or gDNA derived from T cells, B-cell-depleted T cells, or PBMCs.

Participant reports of clinical history set cohort assignment. CDR1 SGHTA and CDR2 FQGNSA come from the germline V gene. Trimming left V 4 bases short and J 0 bases short, with 12 bases between. The CDR3 spans 15 residues. Under the authors' procedure: It was from reference gene primer amplification that nucleated cell counts were estimated. Method: immunoSEQ multiplex PCR; TCRdb's copy keeps in-frame clones and lacks some. D and trimming were read from the DNA, whereas the V and J calls and clone size are those reported in that table. The sample has 200,000 to 250,000 clones, roughly 87% seen once. The sample was PBMCs or T cells enriched from blood (not recorded which). This receptor was taken from a young woman with acute COVID-19. The genes are TRBV7-2 and TRBJ1-2; tentative D call: TRBD1 (5 bases). CDR3 bases: TGTGCCAGCAGCTGGGGGGGTAGAGCTAACTATGGCTACACCTTC. This codes for CASSWGGRANYGYTF. The full variable domain, completed using reference TRBV7-2 and TRBJ1-2, is GAGVSQSPSNKVTEKGKDVELRCDPISGHTALYWYRQSLGQGLEFLIYFQGNSAPDKSGLPSDRFSAERTGGSVSTLTIQRTQQEDSAVYLCASSWGGRANYGYTFGSGTRLTVV.